This T cell receptor (beta chain) comes out of a study of long-term antiretroviral therapy in people with HIV. The CDR3 runs to 14 residues. The V and J ends lost 6 bases and 7 bases, in that order; junction bases with no gene match: 4. The germline V gene has CDR1 MNHNS and CDR2 SASEGT. Worth noting for this clone: Its antigen is not identified.

Version v3.0 of the immunoSEQ assay ran at survey level. Data came from immunoSEQ multiplex PCR; TCRdb stores just in-frame clones and leaves some out. This table holds roughly 30,000 clones, about 80% found once. Study results and limitations: The study found that diversity rose after ART but stayed below transplant donor controls.

The clonotype comes from a man in his forties or fifties with HIV. The J gene is TRBJ1-6, the V gene TRBV6-1; 9 bases align to TRBD1. The sample in question was unsorted PBMCs, obtained 0.3 years after starting antiretroviral therapy. CDR3 loop: CASRQGARNSPLHF. CDR3 nucleotide sequence: TGTGCCAGCAGACAGGGGGCTCGAAATTCACCCCTCCACTTT.